Presented here are 5 T cell receptor beta chains from one specimen sequenced in a study of regulatory T cells in long-lasting Graves disease. Arm-PCR of CDR3 regions with iRepertoire HTBI primers generated TCR beta libraries. One entry per CDR3 protein, called by TCRdb with MiXCR from the multiplex PCR reads. The table includes 360,000 or so distinct CDR3 sequences, about 16% detected once. Time point: newly diagnosed GD, antithyroid drugs for less than 3 months. Researchers made the TCR library from RNA that was extracted from PBMCs. The same sample was also studied in work on T cells in Graves' hyperthyroidism and ophthalmopathy.

The sample was peripheral blood mononuclear cells (PBMCs), taken at new diagnosis, from a patient treated with antithyroid drugs. The receptors shown here come from a woman aged 18-35 years with Graves disease.

Many counts were recorded for this clonotype. The chain links TRBV9 to TRBJ2-2; D is unresolved. V was shortened by 0 bases and J by 2 bases, with 8 bases between the two germline ends. The CDR3 spans 15 residues. Germline lookup yields CDR1 SGDLS and CDR2 YYNGEE. CDR3 sequence: CASSVDISNTGELFF. CDR3 bases: TGTGCCAGCAGCGTAGACATCTCTAACACCGGGGAGCTGTTTTTT.

In this sample, this clonotype turned up once. The chain uses TRBV18 and TRBJ1-1; no definite D call. Trimming removed 3 bases at V and 1 base at J, with 12 bases between. Germline CDR1 and CDR2: KGHSH and LQKENI. The CDR3 consists of 15 residues. The DNA of the CDR3 is TGTGCCAGCTCACCGAACGCGGGAGGGAACACTGAAGCTTTCTTT. Its protein product is CASSPNAGGNTEAFF.

This sequence joins TRBV9 and TRBJ2-5, with 15 positions matching TRBD2. The V segment lost 4 bases and the J segment 5 bases; nucleotides outside the gene matches: 12. Germline V gives CDR1 SGDLS, CDR2 YYNGEE. The CDR3 has 18 residues. This chain's CDR3 is CASSSRTSGGASRETQYF. CDR3 nucleotide sequence: TGTGCCAGCAGCTCGCGGACTAGCGGGGGGGCCTCTAGGGAGACCCAGTACTTC.

This chain joins TRBV10-3 and TRBJ1-3; possible D gene TRBD1, 5 bases. This CDR3 contains 16 residues. Trimming took off 3 bases at V and 8 bases at J, with 20 bases between the two ends. Germline-derived CDR1 and CDR2 are ENHRY and SYGVKD. CDR3 nucleotide sequence: TGTGCCATCAGTGATCAGGGAGGACATGGAGGATACACCATATATTTT. It codes for CAISDQGGHGGYTIYF.

This clonotype appeared once. This may be a read error: a much more frequent sequence differs by one nucleotide. The chain combines TRBV4-2 with TRBJ1-1, with D perhaps matching TRBD1 (6 bases). V lost 0 bases to trimming and J lost 4 bases, with 12 bases between them. Germline V lookup: CDR1 LGHNA, CDR2 YNFKEQ. The CDR3 runs to 15 residues. CDR3 sequence: CASSQDLRGATEAFF. The CDR3 DNA reads TGTGCCAGCAGCCAAGATCTACGGGGGGCCACTGAAGCTTTCTTT.